This TCR beta chain derives from a study of T cell changes during pregnancy in multiple sclerosis. The germline CDR1 and CDR2 sequences are MGHRA and YSYEKL. The trim removed 1 base at V and 11 bases at J, leaving 2 bases unmatched. The CDR3 is 12 amino acids. Using immunoSEQ multiplex PCR, the repertoire was profiled, and TCRdb retains in-frame clones only, with some absent. The table lists around 70,000 clones, 92% of them singletons, with approximately 1.8% in the top ten. The clonotype originates from a female donor in good health, enrolled as a control in a pregnancy study. The material sequenced was peripheral blood, taken in the first trimester of pregnancy. The chain has TRBV4-1 and TRBJ1-1, with 9 bases that match TRBD1. The CDR3 reads CASSQGGQGAFF. The CDR3 DNA sequence: TGCGCCAGCAGCCAAGGGGGACAGGGTGCTTTCTTT.